Shown below are 28 T cell receptor beta chains from a single sample sequenced in a study of cytomegalovirus exposure and HLA in healthy donors. Use of 60 Vbeta and 13 Jbeta primers characterized the PCR. Sequenced by immunoSEQ multiplex PCR; TCRdb stores in-frame clones only, minus some. This sample has approximately 100,000 clones; roughly 77% occur once, and the top ten carry about a tenth. The specimen sequenced was PBMCs. These receptors were taken from a woman aged 18 to 35 in good health and CMV-seropositive.

J is TRBJ2-5 and V is TRBV10-3; a weak D match, TRBD2 (7 bases). The CDR3 has 15 amino acids. Germline V gene sequence: CDR1 ENHRY, CDR2 SYGVKD. The ends were cut back, 8 bases at V and 2 bases at J, with 18 bases in the middle. In DNA, the CDR3 is TGTGCCATCGCGGGGGCGCGATCCAAACAAGAGACCCAGTACTTC. Protein product: CAIAGARSKQETQYF.

The CDR3 here is CASTGTGSQPQHF. The CDR3 DNA is TGTGCCAGCACCGGGACAGGGTCCCAGCCCCAGCATTTT. J is TRBJ1-5 and V is TRBV6-1; 9 bases are a match to TRBD1. The ends lost 7 bases at V and 7 bases at J; junction bases unmatched: 5. The CDR3 spans 13 residues. The germline V gene encodes CDR1 MNHNS and CDR2 SASEGT.

The genes are TRBV7-6 and TRBJ2-1; D call uncertain. CDR3 length: 14 residues. V lost 5 bases, J lost 3 bases, and 11 bases lay in between. Germline loops: CDR1 SGHVS, CDR2 FNYEAQ. In DNA form, the CDR3 reads TGTGCCAGCAGCCCCCCCGGTTACTACAATGAGCAGTTCTTC. Its translation: CASSPPGYYNEQFF. Supplemented by reference TRBV7-6 and TRBJ2-1, the full variable domain reads GAGVSQSPRYKVTKRGQDVALRCDPISGHVSLYWYRQALGQGPEFLTYFNYEAQQDKSGLPNDRFSAERPEGSISTLTIQRTEQRDSAMYRCASSPPGYYNEQFFGPGTRLTVL.

The rearrangement uses TRBV9 and TRBJ1-3; no clear D. CDR3 length equals 14 residues. The ends were cut back, 2 bases at V and 0 bases at J, with 6 bases in the middle. Germline CDR1 reads SGDLS; CDR2 reads YYNGEE. CDR3 in DNA: TGTGCCAGCAGCGTGTCATCCTCTGGAAACACCATATATTTT. Protein sequence: CASSVSSSGNTIYF.

This clone came up once. The J gene is TRBJ2-1, the V gene TRBV18; D remains ambiguous. The germline V and J ends were trimmed by 4 bases and 7 bases, with 8 bases remaining between them. The CDR3 is 12 residues long. The V gene's germline CDR1 is KGHSH and CDR2 LQKENI. CDR3 loop: CASSQSSNEQFF. As DNA, the CDR3 is TGTGCCAGCTCACAATCGTCGAATGAGCAGTTCTTC. Filled out from reference TRBV18 and TRBJ2-1, the complete variable domain reads NAGVMQNPRHLVRRRGQEARLRCSPMKGHSHVYWYRQLPEEGLKFMVYLQKENIIDESGMPKERFSAEFPKEGPSILRIQQVVRGDSAAYFCASSQSSNEQFFGPGTRLTVL.

This clone was observed a handful of times. The chain couples TRBV28 to TRBJ2-7; the D is unclear. Germline CDR1 is MDHEN and CDR2 is SYDVKM. Trimming took off 4 bases at V and 3 bases at J, with 25 bases between the two ends. This CDR3 is 18 amino acids long. The CDR3 reads CASSSYAPARFFFYEQYF. The CDR3 coding sequence is TGTGCCAGCAGTTCTTACGCGCCGGCCAGGTTTTTCTTCTACGAGCAGTACTTC.

This clone was detected only a few times. The rearrangement uses TRBV21-1 and TRBJ2-6; TRBD2, the table's D call, lacks a check against the DNA. TRBV21-1 is given as a pseudogene. The CDR3 loop spans 16 amino acids. DNA of the CDR3: TGTGCCAGCAGCAAGCTGAAGAGCTCTGGGGCCAACGTCCTGACTTTC. Encoded protein: CASSKLKSSGANVLTF.

In DNA, the CDR3 is TGTGCCAGCAGCCCCCGGCTGGGGCGCGGGGGAAACACTGAAGCTTTCTTT. Residues: CASSPRLGRGGNTEAFF. V usage is TRBV14 and J usage is TRBJ1-1; D perhaps matches TRBD1 (5 bases). CDR3 length equals 17 residues. V lost 4 bases, J lost 2 bases, and 20 bases lay in between. Germline assignment: CDR1 SGHDN and CDR2 FVKESK.

The V gene is TRBV27, the J gene TRBJ2-5; D perhaps matches TRBD2 (6 bases). The V gene lost 7 bases and the J gene lost 10 bases, with 13 bases spanning the gap. The CDR3 runs to 11 residues. CDR1 MNHEY and CDR2 SMNVEV come from the germline V gene (reference sequence). CDR3 sequence (DNA): TGTGCCAGCATTTCCCCCGGGAGCCAGTACTTC. Translating gives CASISPGSQYF.

V gene TRBV7-2 combines with J gene TRBJ1-5; 8 bases are a match to TRBD1. After removal of 1 base from V and 7 bases from J, the junction contained 9 bases not matched to a gene. There are 16 residues in the CDR3. The germline V gene has CDR1 SGHTA and CDR2 FQGNSA. In DNA form, the CDR3 reads TGTGCCAGCAGCTTAGTTGGCCAGGGGGCGATCCAGCCCCAGCATTTT. Its protein product is CASSLVGQGAIQPQHF.

This chain links TRBV21-1 with TRBJ1-1. TRBV21-1 is noted as a pseudogene. The CDR3 length is 10 residues. For the CDR3, the DNA is TGTGCCACCAGGTATATTGAAGCTTTCTTT. It encodes CATRYIEAFF.

The chain joins TRBV5-1 to TRBJ1-6; a possible D gene is TRBD1 (5 bases). This CDR3 has 14 amino acids. Trimming stripped 4 bases from V and 12 bases from J, with 17 bases between. Germline V gene lookup returns CDR1 SGHRS and CDR2 YFSETQ. Here the CDR3 reads CASSPDLGLGPLHF. As DNA, the CDR3 is TGCGCCAGCAGCCCCGATCTGGGGCTTGGACCCCTCCACTTT.

The chain recombines TRBV15 with TRBJ2-3; 8 nucleotides line up with TRBD1. Germline V gene lookup returns CDR1 LNHNV and CDR2 YYDKDF (reference sequence). The CDR3 has 17 residues. The V gene end was trimmed by 0 bases and the J gene end by 6 bases; junction bases not matched to a gene: 11. CDR3 loop: CATSREDPGGIGDTQYF. The DNA for the CDR3 is TGTGCCACCAGCAGAGAGGACCCAGGGGGCATCGGCGATACGCAGTATTTT.

The sample holds one count of this clone. This chain connects TRBV6-1 to TRBJ1-5, with 9 bases identical to TRBD1. The length of the CDR3 is 15 residues. After removal of 4 bases from V and 2 bases from J, the junction contained 3 bases not matched to a gene. From germline, CDR1 is MNHNS and CDR2 SASEGT. CDR3 loop: CASSAGQGGNQPQHF. In nucleotides, the CDR3 is TGTGCCAGCAGTGCGGGACAGGGTGGCAATCAGCCCCAGCATTTT.

The rearrangement uses TRBV2 and TRBJ2-3, with TRBD1 as a possible D gene (6 bases). The CDR3 extends over 13 amino acids. The germline gives CDR1 SNHLY, CDR2 FYNNEI. With 7 bases removed from V and 5 bases from J, the gap between germline ends came to 13 bases. CDR3 residues: CASKSLGGDTQYF. The CDR3 bases are TGTGCCAGCAAGTCACTAGGGGGAGATACGCAGTATTTT.

The V and J genes are TRBV30 and TRBJ2-7, with 8 bases aligning to TRBD2. The CDR3 covers 13 residues. Germline V gene sequence: CDR1 GTSNPN, CDR2 SVGIG (reference sequence). Trimming removed 3 bases from V and 4 bases from J; junction bases left unmatched: 5. DNA of the CDR3: TGTGCCTGGAGAGGGACTAGTCGGTACGAGCAGTACTTC. This translates into CAWRGTSRYEQYF. The variable domain in full, with the rest retrieved from reference TRBV30 and TRBJ2-7, is SQTIHQWPATLVQPVGSPLSLECTVEGTSNPNLYWYRQAAGRGLQLLFYSVGIGQISSEVPQNLSASRPQDRQFILSSKKLLLSDSGFYLCAWRGTSRYEQYFGPGTRLTVT.

The rearrangement joins TRBV5-1 to TRBJ1-2, with D maybe TRBD1 (5 bases). Germline lookup yields CDR1 SGHRS and CDR2 YFSETQ. With 4 bases removed from V and 8 bases from J, the gap between germline ends came to 15 bases. The CDR3 spans 13 residues. The CDR3 DNA follows: TGCGCCAGCAGCCCTGAGTGGGGCTTAGGCTACACCTTC. This sequence encodes CASSPEWGLGYTF.

The chain links TRBV19 to TRBJ2-7; TRBD2 matches at 10 bases. CDR1 and CDR2 from the germline V gene are LNHDA and SQIVND (reference sequence). Trimming removed 4 bases from V and 1 base from J; junction bases left unmatched: 13. This CDR3 spans 18 amino acids. CDR3 nucleotides: TGTGCCAGTAGTACCCGGACTAGCGGAGTTGGGGGTTCCTACGAGCAGTACTTC. It specifies CASSTRTSGVGGSYEQYF. The full variable domain, its missing parts supplied by reference TRBV19 and TRBJ2-7, is DGGITQSPKYLFRKEGQNVTLSCEQNLNHDAMYWYRQDPGQGLRLIYYSQIVNDFQKGDIAEGYSVSREKKESFPLTVTSAQKNPTAFYLCASSTRTSGVGGSYEQYFGPGTRLTVT.

V gene TRBV30 combines with J gene TRBJ1-5; D gene ambiguous. The V gene's germline CDR1 is GTSNPN and CDR2 SVGIG (reference sequence). CDR3 length equals 13 residues. Deletions cut 0 bases from V and 3 bases from J, with 6 bases between. CDR3 nucleotide sequence: TGTGCCTGGAGTGTGGGCCCCAATCAGCCCCAGCATTTT. Translating gives CAWSVGPNQPQHF.

This rearrangement joins TRBV7-2 to TRBJ1-1; D is unresolved. CDR3 length: 13 residues. Deletions cut 5 bases from V and 0 bases from J, with 7 bases between. Germline V lookup: CDR1 SGHTA, CDR2 FQGNSA. The CDR3 is CASSPPMNTEAFF. DNA for the CDR3: TGTGCCAGCAGCCCTCCTATGAACACTGAAGCTTTCTTT. Looking up the rest from reference TRBV7-2 and TRBJ1-1 gives the full variable domain: GAGVSQSPSNKVTEKGKDVELRCDPISGHTALYWYRQSLGQGLEFLIYFQGNSAPDKSGLPSDRFSAERTGGSVSTLTIQRTQQEDSAVYLCASSPPMNTEAFFGQGTRLTVV.

The rearrangement joins TRBV4-1 to TRBJ1-1; 8 nucleotides line up with TRBD1. V dropped 1 base and J dropped 1; count of bases not matched to a gene: 2. CDR1 is MGHRA and CDR2 is YSYEKL in the germline V gene. This CDR3 has 15 amino acids. The CDR3 bases are TGCGCCAGCAGCCAAGTGGGGACAGGGAACACTGAAGCTTTCTTT. It codes for CASSQVGTGNTEAFF.

This sequence joins TRBV2 and TRBJ2-2, with TRBD2 matching 8 bases. V dropped 6 bases and J dropped 8; count of bases not matched to a gene: 11. Germline V gene data show CDR1 as SNHLY and CDR2 as FYNNEI. The length of the CDR3 is 15 residues. The CDR3 DNA sequence: TGTGCCAGCAGATATAGCGGGACGTTTTCTGGGGAGCTGTTTTTT. Encoded protein: CASRYSGTFSGELFF. The full variable domain, in which reference TRBV2 and TRBJ2-2 provide the parts outside the CDR3, is EPEVTQTPSHQVTQMGQEVILRCVPISNHLYFYWYRQILGQKVEFLVSFYNNEISEKSEIFDDQFSVERPDGSNFTLKIRSTKLEDSAMYFCASRYSGTFSGELFFGEGSRLTVL.

This clone was seen only a few times. The chain employs TRBV28 and TRBJ1-3; possible D gene TRBD1, 6 bases. The CDR3 contains 15 residues. Germline CDR1 and CDR2: MDHEN and SYDVKM. Deletions cut 6 bases from V and 3 bases from J, with 15 bases between. The CDR3 DNA reads TGTGCCAGCAGCCCGACAGGTCCCCTTGGAAACACCATATATTTT. As protein: CASSPTGPLGNTIYF.

This chain links TRBV5-1 with TRBJ1-3; D is possibly TRBD1 (5 bases). The CDR3 contains 14 residues. Germline V gene data show CDR1 as SGHRS and CDR2 as YFSETQ. Trimming shortened V by 0 bases and J by 4 bases, and 8 bases separated the two germline ends. For the CDR3, the DNA is TGCGCCAGCAGCTTGGAGGGGTTCGGAAACACCATATATTTT. Translation gives CASSLEGFGNTIYF.

The chain employs TRBV10-3 and TRBJ2-1, with D possibly being TRBD2 (5 bases). The V end was cut by 4 bases, the J end by 0 bases, with 7 bases between. Germline V gives CDR1 ENHRY, CDR2 SYGVKD. The CDR3 covers 14 residues. The CDR3 nucleotides read TGTGCCATCAGTGGTGGGAGCTCCTACAATGAGCAGTTCTTC. Amino acid sequence: CAISGGSSYNEQFF.

This clone occurred once. The chain has TRBV28 and TRBJ2-5, with 8 bases lining up with TRBD2. The CDR3 consists of 14 residues. Per germline, CDR1 MDHEN and CDR2 SYDVKM. Losses at the gene ends were 3 bases for V and 3 bases for J; bases not matched to a gene: 3. Here the CDR3 DNA reads TGTGCCAGCAGTTTGACTAGCGATGAAGAGACCCAGTACTTC. It is translated as CASSLTSDEETQYF.

The chain joins TRBV5-6 to TRBJ2-6, with a possible D match to TRBD2 (6 bases). V dropped 1 base and J dropped 0 bases, with 11 bases sitting between them. The CDR3 runs 17 residues. The germline CDR1 and CDR2 sequences are SGHDT and YYEEEE. CDR3 bases: TGTGCCAGCAGCTTGATAGCGGCCTCCTCTGGGGCCAACGTCCTGACTTTC. Amino acid sequence: CASSLIAASSGANVLTF.

This sequence joins TRBV29-1 and TRBJ2-7, with D unresolved. Deletions cut 4 bases from V and 2 bases from J, with 12 bases between. From germline, CDR1 is SQVTM and CDR2 ANQGSEA. The CDR3 is made up of 13 amino acids. CDR3 bases: TGCAGCGTTGGAGGAGTTAGGACCTACGAGCAGTACTTC. It translates to CSVGGVRTYEQYF.